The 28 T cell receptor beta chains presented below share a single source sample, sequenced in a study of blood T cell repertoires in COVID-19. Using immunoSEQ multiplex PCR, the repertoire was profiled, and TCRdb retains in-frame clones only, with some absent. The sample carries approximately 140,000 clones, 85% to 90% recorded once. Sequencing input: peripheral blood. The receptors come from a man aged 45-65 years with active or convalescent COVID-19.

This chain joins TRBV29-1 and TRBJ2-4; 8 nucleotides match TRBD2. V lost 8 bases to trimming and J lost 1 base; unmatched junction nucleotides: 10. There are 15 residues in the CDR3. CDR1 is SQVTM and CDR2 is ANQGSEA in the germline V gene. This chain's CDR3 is CSSSGGELAKNIQYF. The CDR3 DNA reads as TGCAGCTCCTCCGGGGGGGAGTTGGCCAAAAACATTCAGTACTTC.

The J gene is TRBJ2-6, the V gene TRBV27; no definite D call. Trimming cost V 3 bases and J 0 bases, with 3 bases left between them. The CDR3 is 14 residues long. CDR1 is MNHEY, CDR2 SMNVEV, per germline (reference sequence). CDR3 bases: TGTGCCAGCAGTTTCTACTCTGGGGCCAACGTCCTGACTTTC. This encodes CASSFYSGANVLTF. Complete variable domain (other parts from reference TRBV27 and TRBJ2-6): EAQVTQNPRYLITVTGKKLTVTCSQNMNHEYMSWYRQDPGLGLRQIYYSMNVEVTDKGDVPEGYKVSRKEKRNFPLILESPSPNQTSLYFCASSFYSGANVLTFGAGSRLTVL.

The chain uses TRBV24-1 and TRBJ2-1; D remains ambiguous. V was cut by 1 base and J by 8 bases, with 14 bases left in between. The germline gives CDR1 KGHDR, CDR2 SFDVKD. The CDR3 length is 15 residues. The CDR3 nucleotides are TGTGCCACCAGTGATTTCTCGGTCCTCCGGGATGAGCAGTTCTTC. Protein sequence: CATSDFSVLRDEQFF.

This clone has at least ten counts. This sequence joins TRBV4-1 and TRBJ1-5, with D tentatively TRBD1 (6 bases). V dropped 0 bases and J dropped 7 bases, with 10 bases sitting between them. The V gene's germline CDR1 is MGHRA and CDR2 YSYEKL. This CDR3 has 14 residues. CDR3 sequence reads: CASSQEGAEQPQHF. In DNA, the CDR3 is TGCGCCAGCAGCCAAGAGGGGGCTGAGCAGCCCCAGCATTTT.

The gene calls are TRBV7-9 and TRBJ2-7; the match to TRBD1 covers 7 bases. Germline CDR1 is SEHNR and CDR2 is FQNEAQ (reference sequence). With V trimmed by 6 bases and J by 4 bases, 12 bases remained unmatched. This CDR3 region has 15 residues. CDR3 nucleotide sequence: TGTGCCAGCAGTCCTCGGGACAGTGACCTATACGAGCAGTACTTC. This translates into CASSPRDSDLYEQYF.

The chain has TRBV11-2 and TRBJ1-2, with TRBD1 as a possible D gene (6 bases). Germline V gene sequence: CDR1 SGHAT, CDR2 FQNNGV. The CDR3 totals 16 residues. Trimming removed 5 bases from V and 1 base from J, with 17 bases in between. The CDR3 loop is CASSTATGRINYGYTF. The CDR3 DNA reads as TGTGCCAGCAGCACTGCGACAGGCCGAATTAACTATGGCTACACCTTC.

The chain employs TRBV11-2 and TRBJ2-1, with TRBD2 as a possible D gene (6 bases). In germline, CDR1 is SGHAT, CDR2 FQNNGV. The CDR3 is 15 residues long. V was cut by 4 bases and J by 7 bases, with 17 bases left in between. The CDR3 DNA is TGTGCCAGCAGCTCGGTTAGCGGCTCCTTTAATGAGCAGTTCTTC. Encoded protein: CASSSVSGSFNEQFF.

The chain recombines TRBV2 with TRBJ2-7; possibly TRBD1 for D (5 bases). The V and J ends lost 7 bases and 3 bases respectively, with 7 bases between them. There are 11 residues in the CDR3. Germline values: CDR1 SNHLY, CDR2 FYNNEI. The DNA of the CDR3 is TGTGCCAGCAAGACAGTCTACGAGCAGTACTTC. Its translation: CASKTVYEQYF.

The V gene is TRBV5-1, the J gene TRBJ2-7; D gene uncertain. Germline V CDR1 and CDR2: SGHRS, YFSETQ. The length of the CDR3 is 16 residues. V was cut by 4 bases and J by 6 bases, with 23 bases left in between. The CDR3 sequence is CASSVRSTQATGEQYF. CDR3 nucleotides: TGCGCCAGCAGCGTGAGAAGTACCCAAGCTACGGGCGAGCAGTACTTC.

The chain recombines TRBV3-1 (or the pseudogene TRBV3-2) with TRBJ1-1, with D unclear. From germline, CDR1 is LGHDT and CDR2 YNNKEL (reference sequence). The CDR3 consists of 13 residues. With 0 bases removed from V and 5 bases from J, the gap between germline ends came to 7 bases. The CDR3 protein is CASSQDESTEAFF. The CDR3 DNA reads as TGTGCCAGCAGCCAAGATGAGAGTACTGAAGCTTTCTTT.

CDR3 residues: CASSKKGNGVYGYTF. The CDR3 DNA follows: TGTGCCAGCAGCAAAAAAGGTAACGGGGTCTATGGCTACACCTTC. V is TRBV21-1 and J is TRBJ1-2. TRBV21-1 is recorded as a pseudogene. The CDR3 runs 15 residues.

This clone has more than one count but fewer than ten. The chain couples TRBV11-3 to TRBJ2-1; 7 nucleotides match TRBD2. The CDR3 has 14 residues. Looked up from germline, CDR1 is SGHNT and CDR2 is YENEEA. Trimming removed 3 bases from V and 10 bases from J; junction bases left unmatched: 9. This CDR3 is CASSLGDYLSEQFF. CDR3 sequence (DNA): TGTGCCAGCAGCTTGGGGGACTACTTATCGGAGCAGTTCTTC.

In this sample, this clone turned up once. CDR3 sequence reads: CASSIQGGTYEQYF. Here the CDR3 DNA reads TGTGCCAGCAGTATACAGGGGGGTACCTACGAGCAGTACTTC. This chain connects TRBV6-5 to TRBJ2-7; 8 bases are shared with TRBD1. Germline trimming cut 5 bases from V and 2 bases from J; bases unmatched to any gene: 5. In germline, CDR1 is MNHEY, CDR2 SVGAGI. The CDR3 has 14 residues.

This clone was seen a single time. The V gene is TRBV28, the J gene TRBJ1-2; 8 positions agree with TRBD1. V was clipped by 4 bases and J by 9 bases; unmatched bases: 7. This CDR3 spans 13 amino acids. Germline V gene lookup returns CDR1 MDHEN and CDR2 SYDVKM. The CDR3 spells CASSSTGTGRYTF. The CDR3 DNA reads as TGTGCCAGCAGTTCCACCGGGACAGGACGCTACACCTTC.

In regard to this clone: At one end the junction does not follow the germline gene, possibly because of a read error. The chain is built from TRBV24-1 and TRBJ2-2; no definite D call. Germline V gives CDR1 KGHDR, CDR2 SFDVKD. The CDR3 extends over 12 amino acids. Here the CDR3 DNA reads TGTGCCACCGGTGAGGCTACCGGGGAGCTGTTTTTT. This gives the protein CATGEATGELFF.

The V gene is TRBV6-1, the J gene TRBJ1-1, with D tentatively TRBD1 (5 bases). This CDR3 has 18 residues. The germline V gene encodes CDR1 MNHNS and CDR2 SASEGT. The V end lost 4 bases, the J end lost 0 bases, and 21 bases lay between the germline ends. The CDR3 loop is CASSGGDRSRRMNTEAFF. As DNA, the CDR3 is TGTGCCAGCAGTGGGGGCGACAGAAGCAGGCGGATGAACACTGAAGCTTTCTTT.

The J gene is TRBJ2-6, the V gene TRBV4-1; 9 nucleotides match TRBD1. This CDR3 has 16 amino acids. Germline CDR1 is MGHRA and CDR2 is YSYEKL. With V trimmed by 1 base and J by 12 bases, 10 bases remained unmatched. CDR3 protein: CASSQGTGGLSSVLTF. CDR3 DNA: TGCGCCAGCAGCCAAGGAACAGGGGGCTTGTCCAGCGTCCTGACTTTC.

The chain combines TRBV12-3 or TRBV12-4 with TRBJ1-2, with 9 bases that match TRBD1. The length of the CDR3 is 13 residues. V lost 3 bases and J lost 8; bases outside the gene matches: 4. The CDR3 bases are TGTGCCAGCAGTTTCGACAGGGGGAACGGCTACACCTTC. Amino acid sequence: CASSFDRGNGYTF.

CDR3 coding DNA: TGTGCCAGTAGACCACAGGGGTCCGCCGGGGAGCTGTTTTTT. It translates to CASRPQGSAGELFF. The chain employs TRBV19 and TRBJ2-2, with 7 positions matching TRBD1. The CDR3 spans 14 residues. The trim removed 6 bases at V and 6 bases at J, leaving 7 bases unmatched. The germline V gene has CDR1 LNHDA and CDR2 SQIVND (reference sequence).

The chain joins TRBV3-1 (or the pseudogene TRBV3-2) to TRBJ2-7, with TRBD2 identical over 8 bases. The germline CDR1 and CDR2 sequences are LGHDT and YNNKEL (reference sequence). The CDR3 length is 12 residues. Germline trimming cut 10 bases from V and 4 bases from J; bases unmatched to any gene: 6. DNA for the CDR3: TGTGCCACCTCCCCGGGAGGGTACGAGCAGTACTTC. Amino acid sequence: CATSPGGYEQYF.

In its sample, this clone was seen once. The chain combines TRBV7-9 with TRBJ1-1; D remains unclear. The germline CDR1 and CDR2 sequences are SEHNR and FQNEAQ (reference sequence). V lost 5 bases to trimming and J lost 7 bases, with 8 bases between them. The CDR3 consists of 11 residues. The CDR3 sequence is CASSLQDEAFF. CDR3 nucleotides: TGTGCCAGCAGCCTCCAGGATGAAGCTTTCTTT.

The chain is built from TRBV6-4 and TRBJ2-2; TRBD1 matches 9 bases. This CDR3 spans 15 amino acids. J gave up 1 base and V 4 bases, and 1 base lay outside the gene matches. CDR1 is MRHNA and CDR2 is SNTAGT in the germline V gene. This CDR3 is CASSGQGVNTGELFF. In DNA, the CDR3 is TGTGCCAGCAGTGGACAGGGGGTGAACACCGGGGAGCTGTTTTTT.

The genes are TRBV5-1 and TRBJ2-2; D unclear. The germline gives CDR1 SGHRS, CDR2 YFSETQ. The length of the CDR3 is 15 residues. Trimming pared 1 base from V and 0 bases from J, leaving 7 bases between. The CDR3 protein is CASSLNGANTGELFF. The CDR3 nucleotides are TGCGCCAGCAGCTTGAACGGTGCGAACACCGGGGAGCTGTTTTTT. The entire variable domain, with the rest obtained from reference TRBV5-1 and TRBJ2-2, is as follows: KAGVTQTPRYLIKTRGQQVTLSCSPISGHRSVSWYQQTPGQGLQFLFEYFSETQRNKGNFPGRFSGRQFSNSRSEMNVSTLELGDSALYLCASSLNGANTGELFFGEGSRLTVL.

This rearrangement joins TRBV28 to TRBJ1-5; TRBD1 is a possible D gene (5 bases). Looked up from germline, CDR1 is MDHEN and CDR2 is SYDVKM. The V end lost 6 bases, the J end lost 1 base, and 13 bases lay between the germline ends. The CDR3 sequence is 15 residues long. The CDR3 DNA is TGTGCCAGCAGCACGGCGGGGCTGAGCAATCAGCCCCAGCATTTT. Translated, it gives CASSTAGLSNQPQHF. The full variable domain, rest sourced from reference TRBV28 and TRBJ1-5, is DVKVTQSSRYLVKRTGEKVFLECVQDMDHENMFWYRQDPGLGLRLIYFSYDVKMKEKGDIPEGYSVSREKKERFSLILESASTNQTSMYLCASSTAGLSNQPQHFGDGTRLSIL.

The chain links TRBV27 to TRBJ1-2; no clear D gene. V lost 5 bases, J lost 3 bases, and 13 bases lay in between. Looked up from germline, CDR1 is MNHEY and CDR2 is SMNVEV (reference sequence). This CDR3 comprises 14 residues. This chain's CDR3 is CASSISRLDYGYTF. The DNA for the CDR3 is TGTGCCAGCAGTATCTCCAGGCTCGACTATGGCTACACCTTC.

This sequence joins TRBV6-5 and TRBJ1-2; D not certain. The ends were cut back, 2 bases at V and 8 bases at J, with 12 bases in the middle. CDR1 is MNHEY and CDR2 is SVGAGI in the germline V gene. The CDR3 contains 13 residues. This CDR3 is CASSYQAGGGYTF. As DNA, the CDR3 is TGTGCCAGCAGTTACCAGGCGGGAGGCGGCTACACCTTC.

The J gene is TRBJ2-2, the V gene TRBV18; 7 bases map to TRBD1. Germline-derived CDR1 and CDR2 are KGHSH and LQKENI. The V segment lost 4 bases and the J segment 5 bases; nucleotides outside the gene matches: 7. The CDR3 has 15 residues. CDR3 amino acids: CASSLRGQITGELFF. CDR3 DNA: TGTGCCAGCTCACTAAGGGGACAGATAACCGGGGAGCTGTTTTTT.

Here the CDR3 reads CASSPRTGEYNEQFF. CDR3 coding DNA: TGTGCCAGCTCACCCAGGACAGGAGAGTACAATGAGCAGTTCTTC. V usage is TRBV18 and J usage is TRBJ2-1; TRBD1 matches at 7 bases. Germline V CDR1 and CDR2: KGHSH, LQKENI. The CDR3 is made up of 15 amino acids. The J segment lost 4 bases and the V segment lost 3 bases, leaving 6 bases of the junction unmatched.